This T cell receptor beta chain came from a study of shared T cell receptors in the human thymus. Germline CDR1 is SQVTM and CDR2 is ANQGSEA. V was shortened by 7 bases and J by 6 bases, with 26 bases between the two germline ends. CDR3 length equals 16 residues. Clones were sequenced by immunoSEQ multiplex PCR, and TCRdb holds only the in-frame ones, with some missing. The sample consists of 630,000 or so clones, more than 70% of them appearing once. A further study also used this sample, focusing on human thymus T cells. That work adds: There were highly overlapping thymic repertoires among unrelated individuals, as related research reported.

The sequence was obtained from a boy under three years old with a congenital heart defect. The chain recombines TRBV29-1 with TRBJ2-3; maybe TRBD2 (5 bases). Sequencing input: thymocytes. The CDR3 nucleotides read TGCAGCGGCGACAAAGAGGGTAAAACGTTTAGCGATACGCAGTATTTT. Protein: CSGDKEGKTFSDTQYF.